This T cell receptor beta chain was identified in a study of response to subunit inactivated influenza vaccine. Study findings and constraints: After each seasonal influenza vaccination, few new T cells are recruited, the authors suggested.

TCRdb used MiXCR to reprocess the RT-PCR reads, holding one entry per CDR3 protein. The sample gives approximately 520,000 distinct CDR3 sequences, 16% of which show up once; approximately 3% is in the top ten. This CDR3 comprises 12 residues. The V segment lost 6 bases and the J segment 4 bases; nucleotides outside the gene matches: 5. Germline CDR1 reads DFQATT; CDR2 reads SNEGSKA (reference sequence). Points on this clonotype: Its antigen remains unknown.

This TCR was recovered from a man aged 50 to 75 who received an inactivated influenza vaccine. The sequences come from CD4+ T cells sorted from PBMCs, collected roughly 24 months after vaccination. The rearrangement links TRBV20-1 to TRBJ1-2, with 7 nucleotides matching TRBD1. CDR3 amino acids: CSAQGGSYGYTF. The CDR3 DNA is TGCAGTGCACAAGGGGGCTCCTATGGCTACACCTTC.